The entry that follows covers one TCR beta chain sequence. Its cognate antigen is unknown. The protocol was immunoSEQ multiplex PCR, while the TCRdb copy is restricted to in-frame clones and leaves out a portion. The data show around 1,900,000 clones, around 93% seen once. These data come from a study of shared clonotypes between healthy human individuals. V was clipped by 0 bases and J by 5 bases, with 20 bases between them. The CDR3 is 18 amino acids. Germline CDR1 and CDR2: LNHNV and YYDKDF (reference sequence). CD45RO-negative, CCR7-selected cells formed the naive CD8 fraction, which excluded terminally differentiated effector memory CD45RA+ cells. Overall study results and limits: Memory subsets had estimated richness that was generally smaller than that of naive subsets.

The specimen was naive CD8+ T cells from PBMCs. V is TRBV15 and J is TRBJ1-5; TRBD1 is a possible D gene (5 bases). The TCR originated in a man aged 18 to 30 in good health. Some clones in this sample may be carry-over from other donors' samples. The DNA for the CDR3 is TGTGCCACCAGCAGAGACCTGGGGCAGGGCGGCTGGGATCAGCCCCAGCATTTT. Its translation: CATSRDLGQGGWDQPQHF.